The TCR beta chain under discussion was sequenced for a study of PD-1 blockade in mismatch repair-deficient tumors. At the level of the study: Enrolled about 2012-2016, patients had progressing, pretreated mismatch repair-deficient cancers of 12 to 13 types. Points from the study as a whole: Tumor-resident clones, often absent from pretreatment blood, expanded after pembrolizumab and then contracted.

Mismatch repair deficiency was confirmed in all patients, by PCR or immunohistochemistry. Three pembrolizumab responders had their TCRs sequenced. Using immunoSEQ multiplex PCR, the repertoire was profiled, and TCRdb retains in-frame clones only, with some absent. The sample records some 97,000 clones, roughly four fifths being singletons. In the case of this clone: Its cognate antigen is unknown.

CDR3 length: 14 residues. Germline V gives CDR1 SEHNR, CDR2 FQNEAQ (reference sequence). V lost 5 bases, J lost 4 bases, and 7 bases stayed unmatched. The specimen comprised peripheral blood, sampled approximately 35 weeks after starting pembrolizumab. The chain carries TRBV7-9 and TRBJ1-2; TRBD1 matches at 7 bases. This clonotype was obtained from an adult with mismatch repair-deficient cancer. CDR3 region: CASSAPGTVYGYTF. The CDR3, as DNA: TGTGCCAGCAGCGCGCCCGGGACAGTCTATGGCTACACCTTC.